In its sample, the clone carrying this T cell receptor beta chain was seen a few times. The ends lost 3 bases at V and 1 base at J; junction bases unmatched: 1. This CDR3 spans 14 amino acids. Germline V gene lookup returns CDR1 MNHNS and CDR2 SASEGT. Profiling relied on immunoSEQ multiplex PCR, and the TCRdb table lists in-frame clones only, not all of them. Of 85,000 to 100,000 clones in the sample, about 94% were seen once. This entry belongs to a study of technical replicates of blood from a handful of donors. The sequencing input was T cells isolated from PBMCs. The chain couples TRBV6-1 to TRBJ1-1; TRBD1 matches 8 bases. This TCR was sampled from a human donor in good health. This CDR3 reads CASSEGQENTEAFF. The CDR3 region has the DNA TGTGCCAGCAGTGAGGGACAGGAGAACACTGAAGCTTTCTTT.